These 20 T cell receptor beta chains were all obtained from the same sample, sequenced in a study of cytomegalovirus exposure and HLA in healthy donors. The study ran its PCR with 60 Vbeta and 13 Jbeta primers. The repertoire was sequenced with immunoSEQ multiplex PCR; TCRdb's copy has only in-frame clones and lacks some. The data show some 96,000 clones, with around 74% seen just once and approximately 6.4% held by the top ten. The specimen sequenced was PBMCs. The receptor source for this set is a man aged 40-55 years in good health and CMV-seropositive.

V gene TRBV7-9 combines with J gene TRBJ2-3, with D possibly TRBD1 on 5 matching bases. Germline CDR1 reads SEHNR; CDR2 reads FQNEAQ (reference sequence). The CDR3 covers 14 residues. The V end lost 5 bases, the J end lost 4 bases, and 13 bases lay between the germline ends. The CDR3: CASSPGSMSDTQYF. Written as DNA, the CDR3 is TGTGCCAGCAGCCCAGGGTCTATGTCAGATACGCAGTATTTT.

Concerning this clone itself: One end of the junction is discordant with germline, which a read error may explain. The genes are TRBV7-7 and TRBJ2-3; 10 bases map to TRBD2. The CDR3 length is 17 residues. From germline, CDR1 is SSHAT and CDR2 FNYEAQ (reference sequence). The CDR3 sequence is CASTLGTSGEDADTQYF. The CDR3 nucleotides are TGTGCTAGCACCTTAGGAACTAGCGGGGAGGACGCAGATACGCAGTATTTT.

The CDR3: CASSPPGRVADTQYF. The CDR3 DNA reads as TGTGCCAGCTCACCACCGGGGAGGGTAGCAGATACGCAGTATTTT. V gene TRBV18 combines with J gene TRBJ2-3; 7 bases map to TRBD2. The J segment lost 4 bases and the V segment lost 0 bases, leaving 4 bases of the junction unmatched. Looked up from germline, CDR1 is KGHSH and CDR2 is LQKENI. The CDR3 has 15 amino acids.

The chain couples TRBV4-1 to TRBJ1-2; D perhaps matches TRBD1 (6 bases). Trimming removed 0 bases at V and 2 bases at J, with 10 bases between. CDR1 and CDR2 (germline): MGHRA, YSYEKL. This CDR3 has 15 amino acids. The CDR3 spells CASSQDRTVNYGYTF. The CDR3 DNA reads as TGCGCCAGCAGCCAAGATCGGACAGTAAACTATGGCTACACCTTC.

As DNA, the CDR3 is TGTGCCAGCAGCTTAGGACTCTCCACAGATACGCAGTATTTT. It specifies CASSLGLSTDTQYF. The chain recombines TRBV7-2 with TRBJ2-3; D uncertain. Germline assignment: CDR1 SGHTA and CDR2 FQGNSA. This CDR3 spans 14 amino acids. Trimming cost V 1 base and J 2 bases, with 7 bases left between them.

The chain has TRBV5-6 and TRBJ2-7, with 7 positions matching TRBD1. After removal of 3 bases from V and 1 base from J, the junction contained 4 bases not matched to a gene. The CDR3 length is 14 residues. Germline V gives CDR1 SGHDT, CDR2 YYEEEE. CDR3 nucleotides: TGTGCCAGCAGCTCGAGGGGACAGTCCTACGAGCAGTACTTC. It translates to CASSSRGQSYEQYF.

The chain is built from TRBV29-1 and TRBJ2-5; 9 nucleotides match TRBD1. Germline CDR1 and CDR2: SQVTM and ANQGSEA. V gave up 7 bases and J gave up 5 bases; unmatched junction bases: 14. This CDR3 region has 15 residues. The CDR3, as DNA: TGCAGCGGGAAGGGATGGACAGGGGTGATCGAGACCCAGTACTTC. The encoded protein is CSGKGWTGVIETQYF.

The chain combines TRBV6-6 with TRBJ2-7; 7 nucleotides agree with TRBD1. After removal of 8 bases from V and 5 bases from J, the junction contained 6 bases not matched to a gene. The CDR3 contains 12 residues. Germline-derived CDR1 and CDR2 are MNHNY and SVGAGI (reference sequence). CDR3 sequence reads: CASCRDSHEQYF. The CDR3 region has the DNA TGTGCCAGCTGCCGGGACAGCCACGAGCAGTACTTC.

The gene calls are TRBV18 and TRBJ1-1; possibly TRBD1 for D (6 bases). With 5 bases removed from V and 0 bases from J, the gap between germline ends came to 10 bases. CDR3 length: 14 residues. The V gene's germline CDR1 is KGHSH and CDR2 LQKENI. This CDR3 is CASSVGQLNTEAFF. For the CDR3, the DNA is TGTGCCAGCTCAGTCGGACAGTTGAACACTGAAGCTTTCTTT. Supplemented by reference TRBV18 and TRBJ1-1, the full variable domain reads NAGVMQNPRHLVRRRGQEARLRCSPMKGHSHVYWYRQLPEEGLKFMVYLQKENIIDESGMPKERFSAEFPKEGPSILRIQQVVRGDSAAYFCASSVGQLNTEAFFGQGTRLTVV.

The count of this clone is one. The chain recombines TRBV5-6 with TRBJ1-1; D unclear. The V gene's germline CDR1 is SGHDT and CDR2 YYEEEE. V lost 2 bases, J lost 6 bases, and 5 bases lay in between. CDR3 length: 11 amino acids. The DNA of the CDR3 is TGTGCCAGCAGCTTCTCAGCTGAAGCTTTCTTT. This translates into CASSFSAEAFF.

The chain links TRBV28 to TRBJ1-2, with 7 positions matching TRBD1. The V and J ends lost 3 bases and 4 bases, in that order; junction bases with no gene match: 5. The CDR3 runs to 14 residues. The germline gives CDR1 MDHEN, CDR2 SYDVKM. The CDR3 region is CASSFSTGPYGYTF. In DNA form, the CDR3 reads TGTGCCAGCAGTTTTTCGACAGGGCCCTATGGCTACACCTTC.

This chain uses TRBV5-6 with TRBJ2-7; D is possibly TRBD2 (5 bases). V lost 1 base, J lost 5 bases, and 10 bases lay in between. The CDR3 has 13 amino acids. Germline V lookup: CDR1 SGHDT, CDR2 YYEEEE. In nucleotides, the CDR3 is TGTGCCAGCAGCTTGATCCAGGAGGACGAGCAGTACTTC. It specifies CASSLIQEDEQYF.

The J gene is TRBJ2-5, the V gene TRBV7-2; TRBD2 aligns across 7 bases. This CDR3 has 15 residues. V shed 2 bases, J shed 5 bases, and the junction held 8 bases outside the gene matches. Germline CDR1 SGHTA, CDR2 FQGNSA. Written as DNA, the CDR3 is TGTGCCAGCAGCTTAATGGGGGGGACGGGGGAGACCCAGTACTTC. Protein: CASSLMGGTGETQYF. Full variable domain (missing parts from reference TRBV7-2 and TRBJ2-5): GAGVSQSPSNKVTEKGKDVELRCDPISGHTALYWYRQSLGQGLEFLIYFQGNSAPDKSGLPSDRFSAERTGGSVSTLTIQRTQQEDSAVYLCASSLMGGTGETQYFGPGTRLLVL.

The V gene is TRBV4-2, the J gene TRBJ1-6; no definite D call. The length of the CDR3 is 14 residues. Trimming pared 1 base from V and 10 bases from J, leaving 11 bases between. Germline V gene sequence: CDR1 LGHNA, CDR2 YNFKEQ. CDR3 loop: CASSQAGDGSPLHF. Written as DNA, the CDR3 is TGTGCCAGCAGCCAAGCCGGGGATGGGTCACCCCTCCACTTT.

The chain carries TRBV4-3 and TRBJ2-7, with TRBD1 as a possible D gene (6 bases). CDR3 length: 15 residues. Germline loops: CDR1 LGHNA, CDR2 YSLEER. V was shortened by 0 bases and J by 5 bases, with 14 bases between the two germline ends. Written as DNA, the CDR3 is TGCGCCAGCAGCCAAGATTTACAGGGAGTCGACGAGCAGTACTTC. This encodes CASSQDLQGVDEQYF.

V gene TRBV18 combines with J gene TRBJ1-1, with a tentative D call TRBD1 (5 bases). Trimming took 3 bases from V and 8 from J, leaving 16 bases between them. The germline V gene encodes CDR1 KGHSH and CDR2 LQKENI. This CDR3 has 14 amino acids. CDR3 loop: CASSPSAQAPEAFF. CDR3 in DNA: TGTGCCAGCTCACCCTCGGCACAGGCCCCAGAAGCTTTCTTT. Full variable domain (rest looked up from reference TRBV18 and TRBJ1-1): NAGVMQNPRHLVRRRGQEARLRCSPMKGHSHVYWYRQLPEEGLKFMVYLQKENIIDESGMPKERFSAEFPKEGPSILRIQQVVRGDSAAYFCASSPSAQAPEAFFGQGTRLTVV.

The V call is TRBV19, the J call TRBJ1-5; no reliable D call. Trimming cost V 0 bases and J 6 bases, with 6 bases left between them. The CDR3 is 13 residues long. Germline V CDR1 and CDR2: LNHDA, SQIVND (reference sequence). CDR3 protein: CASSIDEVQPQHF. DNA for the CDR3: TGTGCCAGTAGTATAGACGAGGTTCAGCCCCAGCATTTT.

The chain joins TRBV6-5 to TRBJ1-5; the D is unclear. CDR1 and CDR2 from the germline V gene are MNHEY and SVGAGI. The CDR3 length is 12 residues. Trimming stripped 2 bases from V and 11 bases from J, with 10 bases between. The CDR3 bases are TGTGCCAGCAGTTACGGTTCGCGGGCCCAGCATTTT. It specifies CASSYGSRAQHF.

V and J are TRBV2 and TRBJ2-4, with D possibly TRBD2 on 6 matching bases. The CDR3 consists of 13 residues. CDR1 is SNHLY, CDR2 FYNNEI, per germline. V dropped 8 bases and J dropped 7 bases, with 15 bases sitting between them. CDR3 protein: CASGGSGRNIQYF. The CDR3 region has the DNA TGTGCCAGCGGGGGGTCAGGGAGGAACATTCAGTACTTC.

The J gene is TRBJ1-1, the V gene TRBV7-2; D perhaps matches TRBD1 (5 bases). CDR3 length: 15 amino acids. Germline CDR1 reads SGHTA; CDR2 reads FQGNSA. The V end was cut by 1 base, the J end by 0 bases, with 9 bases between. CDR3 amino acids: CASSLGPGMNTEAFF. As DNA, the CDR3 is TGTGCCAGCAGCTTAGGTCCAGGGATGAACACTGAAGCTTTCTTT.